The 6 T cell receptor beta chains presented below share a single source sample, sequenced in a study of T cells after yellow fever vaccination. MiXCR was run by TCRdb on the 5' RACE reads, yielding one entry per CDR3 protein. In the table there are about 580,000 distinct CDR3 sequences, about a sixth of which are singletons. The specimen comprised PBMCs, sampled 5 days after the first yellow fever vaccination. These receptor sequences come from a young man who received the YFV17D yellow fever vaccine.

The chain links TRBV7-9 to TRBJ1-4, with D possibly being TRBD1 (6 bases). CDR3 length: 17 residues. Trimming pared 5 bases from V and 4 bases from J, leaving 20 bases between. The germline CDR1 and CDR2 sequences are SEHNR and FQNEAQ (reference sequence). The CDR3 DNA follows: TGTGCCAGCAGCGTATTCGTTCGGGGACACGATAATGAAAAACTGTTTTTT. Translated: CASSVFVRGHDNEKLFF.

This chain links TRBV15 with TRBJ2-2, with 7 nucleotides matching TRBD1. The CDR3 is 14 residues long. Losses at the gene ends were 7 bases for V and 1 base for J; bases not matched to a gene: 3. Germline V CDR1 and CDR2: LNHNV, YYDKDF (reference sequence). This CDR3 is CATKGQMNTGELFF. The CDR3 coding sequence is TGTGCCACCAAGGGACAGATGAACACCGGGGAGCTGTTTTTT.

This clonotype has just a few counts. The chain links TRBV5-1 to TRBJ2-7; 7 positions match TRBD1. Germline CDR1 is SGHRS and CDR2 is YFSETQ. There are 15 residues in the CDR3. V gave up 2 bases and J gave up 2 bases; unmatched junction bases: 7. In DNA, the CDR3 is TGCGCCAGCAGCTTTCTTGGAGACAGGGCCTACGAGCAGTACTTC. Protein product: CASSFLGDRAYEQYF. The full variable domain, completed using reference TRBV5-1 and TRBJ2-7, is KAGVTQTPRYLIKTRGQQVTLSCSPISGHRSVSWYQQTPGQGLQFLFEYFSETQRNKGNFPGRFSGRQFSNSRSEMNVSTLELGDSALYLCASSFLGDRAYEQYFGPGTRLTVT.

V gene TRBV27 combines with J gene TRBJ2-1, with a weak D call TRBD2 (6 bases). Between the trimmed V and J ends, which lost 4 bases and 7 bases, there was a span of 17 bases. In germline, CDR1 is MNHEY, CDR2 SMNVEV (reference sequence). The CDR3 has 15 residues. The chain's CDR3 is CASSSYATRMNEQFF. CDR3 DNA: TGTGCCAGCAGTTCTTACGCGACTAGGATGAATGAGCAGTTCTTC.

The rearrangement joins TRBV5-4 to TRBJ2-2; the D is unclear. The CDR3 runs to 16 residues. CDR1 is SGHNT, CDR2 YYREEE, per germline (reference sequence). Deletions cut 0 bases from V and 3 bases from J, with 12 bases between. The CDR3: CASSLAQYYDTGELFF. DNA of the CDR3: TGTGCCAGCAGCTTGGCCCAGTACTATGACACCGGGGAGCTGTTTTTT.

This clonotype came up a few times. This rearrangement joins TRBV15 to TRBJ2-2; D not resolved. The V gene lost 2 bases and the J gene lost 6 bases, with 13 bases spanning the gap. Germline CDR1 LNHNV, CDR2 YYDKDF (reference sequence). This CDR3 has 15 residues. The CDR3 loop is CATSRTTQFPGELFF. The CDR3 nucleotides read TGTGCCACCAGCAGAACGACACAGTTTCCCGGGGAGCTGTTTTTT.